The next 22 T cell receptor beta chains were all read from a single sample in a study of T cell repertoires in cytomegalovirus infection. TCRdb processed the reads anew with MiXCR; each CDR3 protein has one entry. The sample consists of around 530,000 distinct CDR3 sequences, 26% of them appearing once. Sequencing was performed on PBMCs. The source is a human donor in good health (CMV status not recorded). Some clones in this sample may be carry-over from other donors' samples.

This clonotype was counted ten times or more. The genes are TRBV19 and TRBJ1-1; the D is unclear. V was trimmed by 3 bases and J by 0 bases, leaving 5 bases between them. The CDR3 runs to 13 residues. Germline V lookup: CDR1 LNHDA, CDR2 SQIVND (reference sequence). The CDR3 sequence is CASSIALNTEAFF. CDR3 coding DNA: TGTGCCAGTAGTATTGCTTTGAACACTGAAGCTTTCTTT.

This clonotype was counted a few times. In DNA form, the CDR3 reads TGTGCCAGTAGTATAGGGGGGGCCCGGAGCTCCTACGAGCAGTACGTC. Protein product: CASSIGGARSSYEQYV. This chain connects TRBV19 to TRBJ2-7, with D perhaps being TRBD1 or TRBD2 (6 bases each). The germline V and J ends were trimmed by 1 base and 0 bases, with 13 bases remaining between them. Germline V gene lookup returns CDR1 LNHDA and CDR2 SQIVND (reference sequence). This CDR3 comprises 16 residues.

The sample holds many counts of this clonotype. The V gene is TRBV6-2 or TRBV6-3, the J gene TRBJ1-6, with D unresolved. Trimming cost V 7 bases and J 6 bases, with 13 bases left between them. Germline V gene lookup returns CDR1 MNHEY and CDR2 SVGEGT. This CDR3 has 14 amino acids. The CDR3 sequence is CASNFGVSNSPLHF. The CDR3 region has the DNA TGTGCCAGCAACTTCGGAGTGAGTAATTCACCCCTCCACTTT.

This clonotype has a handful of counts. This chain uses TRBV11-2 with TRBJ2-1; no clear D. The V end was cut by 1 base, the J end by 7 bases, with 14 bases between. Germline CDR1 is SGHAT and CDR2 is FQNNGV. CDR3 length equals 15 residues. The CDR3 DNA follows: TGTGCCAGCAGCTTAGGATCTTCACGGGTAAATGAGCAGTTCTTC. This codes for CASSLGSSRVNEQFF.

This clonotype was counted ten times or more. The rearrangement links TRBV12-3 or TRBV12-4 to TRBJ1-1; D is undetermined. Trimming removed 6 bases from V and 1 base from J, with 9 bases in between. CDR3 size: 13 residues. CDR3 residues: CASSPLRNTEAFF. The CDR3 coding sequence is TGTGCCAGCAGCCCCCTAAGGAACACTGAAGCTTTCTTT.

In DNA form, the CDR3 reads TGCAGTGCTAGTAATTGGGGGAGCTCGCAGTATTTT. It codes for CSASNWGSSQYF. This chain joins TRBV20-1 and TRBJ2-3; TRBD1 or TRBD2 may be the D gene (5 bases each). This CDR3 is built from 12 residues. Per germline, CDR1 DFQATT and CDR2 SNEGSKA (reference sequence). The V end was cut by 3 bases, the J end by 10 bases, with 14 bases between.

V and J are TRBV4-3 and TRBJ2-2, with TRBD1 matching 8 bases. J gave up 4 bases and V 0 bases, and 7 bases lay outside the gene matches. The CDR3 runs 17 residues. Germline V gene lookup returns CDR1 LGHNA and CDR2 YSLEER. The CDR3 loop is CASSQDRSRGRTGELFF. In nucleotides, the CDR3 is TGCGCCAGCAGCCAAGATCGTTCCAGGGGGCGCACCGGGGAGCTGTTTTTT.

The chain employs TRBV27 and TRBJ2-3, with 8 bases fitting TRBD2. Germline V gene sequence: CDR1 MNHEY, CDR2 SMNVEV (reference sequence). The CDR3 runs 14 residues. The V segment lost 7 bases and the J segment 6 bases; nucleotides outside the gene matches: 9. The CDR3 loop is CASIPAGVPDTQYF. CDR3 sequence (DNA): TGTGCCAGCATTCCAGCGGGAGTTCCCGATACGCAGTATTTT.

The CDR3 here is CASSGLAGGDTQYF. The CDR3 DNA reads TGTGCCAGTAGCGGACTAGCGGGAGGGGATACGCAGTATTTT. This chain joins TRBV19 and TRBJ2-3, with 15 nucleotides matching TRBD2. With 6 bases clipped from V and 6 bases from J, the junction kept 1 base outside the gene matches. Per germline, CDR1 LNHDA and CDR2 SQIVND (reference sequence). This CDR3 contains 14 residues.

The table lists this clonotype with many counts. J is TRBJ2-5 and V is TRBV7-2, with 12 bases lining up with TRBD2. Per germline, CDR1 SGHTA and CDR2 FQGNSA. This CDR3 spans 15 amino acids. The J segment lost 5 bases and the V segment lost 6 bases, leaving 7 bases of the junction unmatched. The CDR3 reads CASSKLAGGHETQYF. DNA for the CDR3: TGTGCCAGCAGTAAACTAGCGGGAGGTCATGAGACCCAGTACTTC.

This rearrangement joins TRBV13 to TRBJ1-4; D is unresolved. This CDR3 spans 16 amino acids. Germline assignment: CDR1 PRHDT and CDR2 FYEKMQ (reference sequence). V was trimmed by 5 bases and J by 8 bases, leaving 21 bases between them. The CDR3 loop reads CASSADWAYTGEKLFF. The CDR3 DNA is TGTGCCAGCAGCGCCGACTGGGCGTACACGGGGGAAAAACTGTTTTTT. Looking up the rest from reference TRBV13 and TRBJ1-4 gives the full variable domain: AAGVIQSPRHLIKEKRETATLKCYPIPRHDTVYWYQQGPGQDPQFLISFYEKMQSDKGSIPDRFSAQQFSDYHSELNMSSLELGDSALYFCASSADWAYTGEKLFFGSGTQLSVL.

The chain has TRBV5-4 and TRBJ2-3; possible D gene TRBD2, 6 bases. The V gene's germline CDR1 is SGHNT and CDR2 YYREEE (reference sequence). The V gene lost 4 bases and the J gene lost 9 bases, with 15 bases spanning the gap. The CDR3 sequence is 13 residues long. The CDR3 sequence: CASSGPGLATQYF. The CDR3 DNA reads TGTGCCAGCAGCGGACCGGGACTTGCCACGCAGTATTTT.

The V gene is TRBV28, the J gene TRBJ2-2, with D unresolved. Germline assignment: CDR1 MDHEN and CDR2 SYDVKM. V was shortened by 8 bases and J by 3 bases, with 10 bases between the two germline ends. The CDR3 consists of 13 residues. The CDR3, as DNA: TGTGCCAGCCTGCCGGTAGACACCGGGGAGCTGTTTTTT. Amino acid sequence: CASLPVDTGELFF.

V usage is TRBV12-3 or TRBV12-4 and J usage is TRBJ1-2, with D unresolved. There are 14 residues in the CDR3. V lost 0 bases, J lost 3 bases, and 8 bases lay in between. The CDR3 spells CASSLAGEDYGYTF. The CDR3 bases are TGTGCCAGCAGTTTAGCGGGAGAAGACTATGGCTACACCTTC.

This clonotype was recorded once. CDR3 sequence: CSARSGGSLETQYF. CDR3 coding DNA: TGCAGTGCTAGATCCGGGGGTTCTCTCGAGACCCAGTACTTC. The chain carries TRBV20-1 and TRBJ2-5, with D possibly matching TRBD2 (6 bases). CDR3 size: 14 residues. CDR1 is DFQATT, CDR2 SNEGSKA, per germline (reference sequence). Between the trimmed V and J ends, which lost 2 bases and 5 bases, there was a span of 15 bases.

Worth noting for this clonotype: A read error may produce the germline difference seen at one junction end. This rearrangement joins TRBV5-1 to TRBJ2-3; TRBD2 aligns across 16 bases. CDR3 length equals 19 residues. Germline assignment: CDR1 SGHRS and CDR2 YFSETQ. CDR3 loop: CTSSGRPGLAGGGTDTQYF. The CDR3, as DNA: TGCACCAGCAGCGGAAGACCGGGACTAGCGGGAGGGGGAACAGATACGCAGTATTTT.

This chain joins TRBV28 and TRBJ2-7; no clear D. Germline CDR1 reads MDHEN; CDR2 reads SYDVKM. The germline V and J ends were trimmed by 10 bases and 2 bases, with 15 bases remaining between them. The CDR3 has 13 residues. CDR3: CATSRASTYEQYV. CDR3 DNA: TGTGCCACCAGCCGCGCGTCGACCTACGAGCAGTACGTC.

The chain couples TRBV6-8 to TRBJ2-2; no clear D. The CDR3 is 15 amino acids. Germline lookup yields CDR1 MNHGY and CDR2 SAAAGT. V gave up 6 bases and J gave up 4 bases, with 15 bases separating them. The CDR3, as DNA: TGTGCCAGCAGCACTACCGCCGGTCGCACCGGGGAGCTGTTTTTT. It specifies CASSTTAGRTGELFF.

This clonotype showed up many times. CDR3 DNA: TGTGCCAGCGCCAGCGGGGATTCCTACAATGAGCAGTTCTTC. Translated, it gives CASASGDSYNEQFF. The V call is TRBV7-8, the J call TRBJ2-1, with 7 bases identical to TRBD2. Trimming at V came to 8 bases and at J to 1 base, leaving 5 bases not matched to a gene. Germline V gene lookup returns CDR1 SGHVS and CDR2 FQNEAQ. The CDR3 is 14 amino acids.

The rearrangement joins TRBV12-5 to TRBJ1-1, with D maybe TRBD1 (5 bases). The CDR3 has 14 residues. Germline assignment: CDR1 LGHNT and CDR2 FRNRAP. Trimming took off 3 bases at V and 6 bases at J, with 14 bases between the two ends. The DNA of the CDR3 is TGTGCTAGTGGTTTCCCCCGGGGCCCTTCTGAAGCTTTCTTT. Its translation: CASGFPRGPSEAFF.

The chain couples TRBV25-1 to TRBJ1-1, with D uncertain. The CDR3 is made up of 13 amino acids. Germline-derived CDR1 and CDR2 are MGHDK and SYGVNS. The V end lost 4 bases, the J end lost 1 base, and 7 bases lay between the germline ends. The chain's CDR3 is CASSAERNTEAFF. The CDR3 bases are TGTGCCAGCAGTGCTGAGCGGAACACTGAAGCTTTCTTT.

This chain links TRBV11-2 with TRBJ2-1, with 7 bases lining up with TRBD2. CDR1 is SGHAT, CDR2 FQNNGV, per germline. V lost 5 bases, J lost 9 bases, and 13 bases stayed unmatched. CDR3 length: 15 amino acids. CDR3 coding DNA: TGTGCCAGCAGCCCGACGGCGGGAGATAGGGTTGAGCAGTTCTTC. Translated: CASSPTAGDRVEQFF.